The 3 T cell receptor beta chains reported below all come from one sample, sequenced in a study of siplizumab effects on memory and regulatory T cells. Sequenced by immunoSEQ multiplex PCR; TCRdb stores in-frame clones only, minus some. Altogether 100,000 or so clones are present, 92% being singletons, with the ten largest covering more than 10%. Sample: non-Treg CD4+ T cells sorted from blood. These receptors originate from a human donor in good health.

The chain is built from TRBV5-1 and TRBJ2-7; 9 nucleotides match TRBD1. The CDR3 loop spans 17 amino acids. V shed 1 base and J 4 bases; nucleotides not matched to a gene: 12. CDR1 and CDR2 (germline): SGHRS, YFSETQ. CDR3 in amino acids: CASSLPRQGDWMYEQYF. CDR3 in DNA: TGCGCCAGCAGCTTGCCACGACAGGGGGACTGGATGTACGAGCAGTACTTC. The variable domain in full, completed from reference TRBV5-1 and TRBJ2-7, reads KAGVTQTPRYLIKTRGQQVTLSCSPISGHRSVSWYQQTPGQGLQFLFEYFSETQRNKGNFPGRFSGRQFSNSRSEMNVSTLELGDSALYLCASSLPRQGDWMYEQYFGPGTRLTVT.

The rearrangement links TRBV9 to TRBJ2-1, with 13 nucleotides matching TRBD2. Germline values: CDR1 SGDLS, CDR2 YYNGEE. The CDR3 loop spans 17 amino acids. The J segment lost 5 bases and the V segment lost 0 bases, leaving 5 bases of the junction unmatched. The CDR3 protein is CASSVATGTSGNNEQFF. CDR3 bases: TGTGCCAGCAGCGTAGCTACTGGGACTAGCGGGAACAATGAGCAGTTCTTC.

The chain employs TRBV4-1 and TRBJ1-4; 8 bases are shared with TRBD1. The CDR3 has 16 residues. The junction had 8 bases not matched to a gene; V was cut back by 0 bases and J by 8 bases. Germline V gives CDR1 MGHRA, CDR2 YSYEKL. CDR3 sequence (DNA): TGCGCCAGCAGCCAAGATCGACAGGGGCTTGGAGAAAAACTGTTTTTT. It translates to CASSQDRQGLGEKLFF.